The entry that follows covers one TCR beta chain sequence. Sequence at one end of the junction differs from germline and may be a read error. Per the germline V gene, CDR1 is LNHDA and CDR2 is SQIVND (reference sequence). The CDR3 extends over 14 amino acids. Libraries were prepared by immunoSEQ multiplex PCR; TCRdb keeps only in-frame clonotypes and omits some of them. The profile shows approximately 30,000 clones, 80% to 90% of them singletons. The sample belongs to a study of T cell changes during pregnancy in multiple sclerosis. The rearrangement uses TRBV19 and TRBJ1-5; D unresolved. The specimen comprised CD8+ T cells from peripheral blood mononuclear cells, sampled in the third trimester of pregnancy. The sequence was collected from a female donor with multiple sclerosis, enrolled in a pregnancy study. DNA of the CDR3: TGTGCCAGTAGTTTAGAGTATAGCAATCAGCCCCAGCATTTT. It is translated as CASSLEYSNQPQHF.